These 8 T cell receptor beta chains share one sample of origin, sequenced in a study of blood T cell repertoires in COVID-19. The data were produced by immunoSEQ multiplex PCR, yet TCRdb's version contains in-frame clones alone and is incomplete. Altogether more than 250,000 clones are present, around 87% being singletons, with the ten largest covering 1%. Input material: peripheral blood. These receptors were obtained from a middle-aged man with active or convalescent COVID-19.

CDR3 sequence reads: CASSDRQGNTEAFF. The CDR3 bases are TGTGCCAGCAGTGATCGACAGGGGAACACTGAAGCTTTCTTT. This rearrangement joins TRBV2 to TRBJ1-1; TRBD1 matches at 7 bases. Trimming cost V 3 bases and J 1 base; bases outside gene matches: 2. CDR3 size: 14 residues. CDR1 is SNHLY, CDR2 FYNNEI, per germline.

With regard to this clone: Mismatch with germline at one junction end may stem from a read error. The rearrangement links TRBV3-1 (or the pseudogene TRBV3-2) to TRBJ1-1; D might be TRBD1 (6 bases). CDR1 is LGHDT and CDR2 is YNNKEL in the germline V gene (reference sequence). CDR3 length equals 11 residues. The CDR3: CASSQGDRQDF. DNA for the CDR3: TGTGCCAGCAGCCAAGGAGACAGGCAGGACTTT.

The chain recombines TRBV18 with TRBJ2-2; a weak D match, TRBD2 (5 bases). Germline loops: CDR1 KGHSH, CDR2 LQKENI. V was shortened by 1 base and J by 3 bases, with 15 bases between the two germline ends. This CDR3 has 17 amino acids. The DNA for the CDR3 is TGTGCCAGCTCACCACAGCGGCAGGCAGTATACACCGGGGAGCTGTTTTTT. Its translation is CASSPQRQAVYTGELFF.

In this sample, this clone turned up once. This CDR3 is CASSLLGQGAYGYTF. CDR3 DNA sequence: TGTGCCAGCAGCCTGTTGGGACAGGGGGCCTATGGCTACACCTTC. This chain joins TRBV2 and TRBJ1-2; TRBD1 agrees at 12 bases. The CDR3 extends over 15 amino acids. V dropped 6 bases and J dropped 4; count of bases not matched to a gene: 6. Germline V lookup: CDR1 SNHLY, CDR2 FYNNEI. The full variable domain, with the rest looked up from reference TRBV2 and TRBJ1-2, is EPEVTQTPSHQVTQMGQEVILRCVPISNHLYFYWYRQILGQKVEFLVSFYNNEISEKSEIFDDQFSVERPDGSNFTLKIRSTKLEDSAMYFCASSLLGQGAYGYTFGSGTRLTVV.

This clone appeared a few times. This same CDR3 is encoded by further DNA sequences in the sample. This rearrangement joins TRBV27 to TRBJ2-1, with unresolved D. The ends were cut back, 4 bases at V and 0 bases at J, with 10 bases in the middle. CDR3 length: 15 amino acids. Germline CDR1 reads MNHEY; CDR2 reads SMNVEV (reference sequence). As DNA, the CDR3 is TGTGCCAGCAGTTCCCCACTAAGCTCCTACAATGAGCAGTTCTTC. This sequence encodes CASSSPLSSYNEQFF.

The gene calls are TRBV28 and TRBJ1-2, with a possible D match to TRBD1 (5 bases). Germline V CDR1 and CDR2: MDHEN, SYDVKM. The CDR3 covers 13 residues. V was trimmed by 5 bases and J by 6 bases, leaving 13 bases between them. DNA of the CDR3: TGTGCCAGCAGTCCCTCCAGGGTTGATGGCTACACCTTC. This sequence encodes CASSPSRVDGYTF.

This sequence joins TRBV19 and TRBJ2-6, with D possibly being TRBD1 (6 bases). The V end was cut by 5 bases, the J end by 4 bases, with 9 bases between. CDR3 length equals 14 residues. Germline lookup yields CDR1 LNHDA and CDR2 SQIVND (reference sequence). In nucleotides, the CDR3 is TGTGCCAGTAGTGCAGGGGACGGGGCCAACGTCCTGACTTTC. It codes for CASSAGDGANVLTF.

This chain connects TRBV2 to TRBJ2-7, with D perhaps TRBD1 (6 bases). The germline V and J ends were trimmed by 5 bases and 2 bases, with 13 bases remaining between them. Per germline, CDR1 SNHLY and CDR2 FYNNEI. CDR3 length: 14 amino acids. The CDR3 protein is CASSTSQGPYEQYF. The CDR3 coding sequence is TGTGCCAGCAGTACATCGCAGGGGCCCTACGAGCAGTACTTC. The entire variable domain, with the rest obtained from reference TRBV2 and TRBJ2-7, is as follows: EPEVTQTPSHQVTQMGQEVILRCVPISNHLYFYWYRQILGQKVEFLVSFYNNEISEKSEIFDDQFSVERPDGSNFTLKIRSTKLEDSAMYFCASSTSQGPYEQYFGPGTRLTVT.